The 3 T cell receptor beta chains in this list originate from one sample, sequenced in a study of blood T cell repertoires in COVID-19. This table comes from immunoSEQ multiplex PCR, and its TCRdb copy is limited to in-frame clones, with some not included. The data contain 250,000 to 300,000 clones, approximately 82% of them seen just once; the ten biggest clones take up less than 6%. Sequencing was performed on peripheral blood. The receptors originated from a man in his 60s who had recovered from COVID-19.

The J gene is TRBJ1-4, the V gene TRBV5-1, with 11 bases fitting TRBD1. There are 17 residues in the CDR3. J gave up 2 bases and V 4 bases, and 7 bases lay outside the gene matches. From germline, CDR1 is SGHRS and CDR2 YFSETQ. The CDR3 protein is CASSRKDRGHTNEKLFF. Here the CDR3 DNA reads TGCGCCAGCAGCCGCAAGGACAGGGGGCATACTAATGAAAAACTGTTTTTT.

The V and J genes are TRBV18 and TRBJ2-2; maybe TRBD1 (6 bases). The germline CDR1 and CDR2 sequences are KGHSH and LQKENI. Trimming stripped 6 bases from V and 4 bases from J, with 15 bases between. The length of the CDR3 is 15 residues. CDR3 sequence reads: CASSEVQGSTGELFF. CDR3 nucleotides: TGTGCCAGCTCTGAGGTCCAGGGGAGCACCGGGGAGCTGTTTTTT.

The chain joins TRBV5-1 to TRBJ2-1; the D gene is possibly TRBD2 (5 bases). Looked up from germline, CDR1 is SGHRS and CDR2 is YFSETQ. The CDR3 is 15 amino acids. V dropped 0 bases and J dropped 9 bases, with 16 bases sitting between them. The CDR3 is CASSLGGTRIGEQFF. CDR3 coding DNA: TGCGCCAGCAGCTTGGGGGGAACTAGGATTGGTGAGCAGTTCTTC.